What follows are 5 T cell receptor beta chains derived from one specimen sequenced in a study of T-cell reconstitution after alpha-beta-depleted transplantation in children. A TCRbeta library incorporating unique molecular identifiers was prepared. TCRdb ran MiXCR on the PCR reads and lists one entry per CDR3 protein. The data contain around 440,000 distinct CDR3 sequences, about 10% of them singletons. This specimen consisted of PBMCs, obtained before TCRalphabeta/CD19-depleted stem cell transplant. These receptor sequences come from a child aged 2-15 years with inherited bone marrow failure, due to receive a stem cell transplant.

This clonotype came up many times. This chain connects TRBV11-2 to TRBJ2-1; 9 nucleotides match TRBD1. The ends lost 4 bases at V and 1 base at J; junction bases unmatched: 2. This CDR3 has 15 amino acids. Looked up from germline, CDR1 is SGHAT and CDR2 is FQNNGV. This CDR3 is CASSSGQGSYNEQFF. The CDR3 DNA is TGTGCCAGCAGCTCGGGACAGGGTTCCTACAATGAGCAGTTCTTC.

This clonotype was recorded a few times. The chain joins TRBV9 to TRBJ2-3; 7 bases fit TRBD1. CDR1 is SGDLS, CDR2 YYNGEE, per germline. This CDR3 region has 15 residues. V trimming: 4 bases; J trimming: 3 bases; junction bases outside the gene matches: 8. The CDR3 DNA reads TGTGCCAGCAGCAAAGACAGGGTTAGAACAGATACGCAGTATTTT. This sequence encodes CASSKDRVRTDTQYF.

This clonotype was observed at least ten times. The rearrangement joins TRBV10-3 to TRBJ1-1, with D perhaps TRBD1 (5 bases). V was shortened by 6 bases and J by 0 bases, with 8 bases between the two germline ends. This CDR3 has 13 amino acids. The germline V gene has CDR1 ENHRY and CDR2 SYGVKD. The CDR3, as DNA: TGTGCCATCAGCAGGGACCTGAACACTGAAGCTTTCTTT. Amino acids: CAISRDLNTEAFF.

This clonotype occurred many times. The chain is built from TRBV11-2 and TRBJ2-3, with D uncertain. The V gene's germline CDR1 is SGHAT and CDR2 FQNNGV. V lost 5 bases and J lost 0, with 15 bases in between. The CDR3 totals 16 residues. In nucleotides, the CDR3 is TGTGCCAGCAGCCCACTCAGCGCTGCTAGCACAGATACGCAGTATTTT. This sequence encodes CASSPLSAASTDTQYF.

The chain recombines TRBV7-2 with TRBJ2-1; D not resolved. CDR3 length equals 15 residues. V was clipped by 2 bases and J by 5 bases, with 13 bases between them. CDR1 is SGHTA, CDR2 FQGNSA, per germline. The CDR3 protein is CASSLNRHSDNEQFF. CDR3 DNA sequence: TGTGCCAGCAGCTTAAATCGACACTCGGACAATGAGCAGTTCTTC.